Each of the 21 T cell receptor beta chains below was sequenced from the same sample in a study of blood T cells in healthy people across ages. Together with a sample-barcoded 5' primer, a J-beta primer mix was included in a second PCR lasting about 6 to 11 cycles. One entry per CDR3 protein results from TCRdb running MiXCR on the 5' RACE reads. The table has around 1,000,000 distinct CDR3 sequences, approximately 25% seen once. The sample was also reused in another study, on T cells of mothers and their children.

The specimen sequenced was blood. The origin of the receptors is a girl aged 2 to 10 in good health.

The chain links TRBV29-1 to TRBJ2-1; maybe TRBD1 (5 bases). The CDR3 sequence is 15 residues long. The germline V gene encodes CDR1 SQVTM and CDR2 ANQGSEA. Trimming pared 7 bases from V and 5 bases from J, leaving 21 bases between. The CDR3 protein is CSAVHRNLRNNEQFF. CDR3 sequence (DNA): TGCAGCGCTGTCCACAGGAATCTTAGGAACAATGAGCAGTTCTTC.

There are a few counts of this clonotype. The chain joins TRBV18 to TRBJ2-5, with D unresolved. V dropped 3 bases and J dropped 11 bases, with 10 bases sitting between them. CDR3 length: 11 residues. Germline V gene data show CDR1 as KGHSH and CDR2 as LQKENI. The CDR3 here is CASSPVEEQYF. The CDR3 DNA is TGTGCCAGCTCACCCGTCGAAGAGCAGTACTTC.

A few counts support this clonotype. CDR3 sequence: CASSLQGGAYEQYF. CDR3 nucleotides: TGTGCCAGCAGTCTACAGGGGGGAGCCTACGAGCAGTACTTC. V usage is TRBV12-3 or TRBV12-4 and J usage is TRBJ2-7; 8 positions match TRBD1. Germline trimming cut 5 bases from V and 2 bases from J; bases unmatched to any gene: 5. The CDR3 has 14 residues.

This chain connects TRBV10-3 to TRBJ2-7, with 10 bases identical to TRBD1. The V segment lost 4 bases and the J segment 4 bases; nucleotides outside the gene matches: 4. The germline gives CDR1 ENHRY, CDR2 SYGVKD. This CDR3 spans 14 amino acids. For the CDR3, the DNA is TGTGCCATCAGTGGGGGACAGGGGTTTTACGAGCAGTACTTC. Residues: CAISGGQGFYEQYF.

This sequence joins TRBV6-2 or TRBV6-3 and TRBJ2-6; no definite D call. CDR3 size: 18 residues. Germline values: CDR1 MNHEY, CDR2 SVGEGT. The V and J ends lost 4 bases and 4 bases respectively, with 20 bases between them. DNA for the CDR3: TGTGCCAGCAGTTCCAATGGGGTTTCCTTTTACGGGGCCAACGTCCTGACTTTC. It specifies CASSSNGVSFYGANVLTF.

This clonotype was seen repeatedly, ten times or more. V is TRBV29-1 and J is TRBJ1-1, with D perhaps TRBD1 (5 bases). The germline V and J ends were trimmed by 4 bases and 1 base, with 7 bases remaining between them. The CDR3 totals 12 residues. In germline, CDR1 is SQVTM, CDR2 ANQGSEA. This CDR3 is CSVVGGNTEAFF. In nucleotides, the CDR3 is TGCAGCGTTGTCGGGGGGAACACTGAAGCTTTCTTT.

The J gene is TRBJ2-5, the V gene TRBV7-9; TRBD2 is a possible D gene (5 bases). The J call may not be correct, given that the DNA end is closer to TRBJ2-1. CDR3 size: 12 residues. CDR1 and CDR2 (germline): SEHNR, FQNEAQ (reference sequence). The CDR3 bases are TGTGCCAGCAGCACCACCGGGGATGAGCAGTTCTTC. Translating it yields CASSTTGDEQFF.

Many counts were recorded for this clonotype. The V call is TRBV5-1, the J call TRBJ1-5; D ambiguous. Deletions cut 1 base from V and 5 bases from J, with 7 bases between. The CDR3 has 13 amino acids. CDR1 and CDR2 from the germline V gene are SGHRS and YFSETQ. The CDR3 loop is CASSLNRDQPQHF. The CDR3 DNA reads as TGCGCCAGCAGCTTGAATCGGGATCAGCCCCAGCATTTT.

The chain combines TRBV28 with TRBJ2-1; 7 bases line up with TRBD1. Germline V CDR1 and CDR2: MDHEN, SYDVKM. The CDR3 length is 12 residues. V was pared by 5 bases and J by 10 bases, with 5 bases of the junction left unmatched. CDR3 sequence reads: CASSEDRLEQFF. DNA for the CDR3: TGTGCCAGCAGTGAGGACAGGCTAGAGCAGTTCTTC.

This clonotype was recorded a few times. The chain links TRBV6-1 to TRBJ2-4; D gene unclear. The CDR3 contains 14 residues. V was shortened by 6 bases and J by 0 bases, with 9 bases between the two germline ends. The germline V gene encodes CDR1 MNHNS and CDR2 SASEGT. In DNA form, the CDR3 reads TGTGCCAGCAGAGTGCCACTAGCCAAAAACATTCAGTACTTC. Translated: CASRVPLAKNIQYF.

The chain is built from TRBV29-1 and TRBJ1-1; D remains unclear. This CDR3 is 12 amino acids long. Per the germline V gene, CDR1 is SQVTM and CDR2 is ANQGSEA. Trimming left V 4 bases short and J 2 bases short, with 8 bases between. The CDR3 DNA reads as TGCAGCGTTGTCGGGAGTAACACTGAAGCTTTCTTT. It codes for CSVVGSNTEAFF.

Worth noting for this clonotype: Mismatch with germline at one junction end may stem from a read error. The CDR3 region is CASSQDGWGTNYAYTF. CDR3 nucleotides: TGCGCCAGCAGCCAAGATGGGTGGGGTACTAACTATGCCTACACCTTC. The V and J genes are TRBV4-1 and TRBJ1-2; no definite D call. This CDR3 has 16 residues. Per the germline V gene, CDR1 is MGHRA and CDR2 is YSYEKL.

The chain uses TRBV6-1 and TRBJ2-1; TRBD1 matches at 9 bases. Germline CDR1 reads MNHNS; CDR2 reads SASEGT. V was clipped by 5 bases and J by 0 bases; unmatched bases: 2. This CDR3 contains 15 residues. Here the CDR3 DNA reads TGTGCCAGCAGTAAGGACAGGGGCTCCTACAATGAGCAGTTCTTC. Its translation: CASSKDRGSYNEQFF.

This clonotype was recorded a few times. The chain links TRBV27 to TRBJ1-4; possibly TRBD1 for D (5 bases). V lost 3 bases, J lost 7 bases, and 12 bases lay in between. The CDR3 totals 14 residues. CDR1 is MNHEY and CDR2 is SMNVEV in the germline V gene (reference sequence). This chain's CDR3 is CASSLMQGVEKLFF. The CDR3 DNA reads as TGTGCCAGCAGTTTGATGCAGGGTGTTGAAAAACTGTTTTTT.

In DNA, the CDR3 is TGTGCCAGCAGCCCTAGAAGGGACCAAGGCGCTTTCTTT. Encoded protein: CASSPRRDQGAFF. The chain employs TRBV11-2 and TRBJ1-1; perhaps TRBD1 as D (5 bases). The germline gives CDR1 SGHAT, CDR2 FQNNGV. The CDR3 extends over 13 amino acids. V was clipped by 5 bases and J by 11 bases, with 18 bases between them.

This clonotype came up a few times. This sequence joins TRBV2 and TRBJ2-1; 9 nucleotides match TRBD2. This CDR3 has 15 residues. Germline V gene lookup returns CDR1 SNHLY and CDR2 FYNNEI. The ends lost 5 bases at V and 3 bases at J; junction bases unmatched: 5. The CDR3 DNA reads as TGTGCCAGCAGTTTAGCGGGAGTTAACTACAATGAGCAGTTCTTC. Its translation is CASSLAGVNYNEQFF.

The chain links TRBV5-6 to TRBJ2-7; 8 bases fit TRBD1. With 6 bases clipped from V and 5 bases from J, the junction kept 7 bases outside the gene matches. Per germline, CDR1 SGHDT and CDR2 YYEEEE. CDR3 size: 13 residues. The CDR3 region has the DNA TGTGCCAGCACCACGGACAGGGTCCACGAGCAGTACTTC. This gives the protein CASTTDRVHEQYF.

This clonotype came up once. The V gene is TRBV7-2, the J gene TRBJ1-4, with D possibly matching TRBD1 (5 bases). The germline CDR1 and CDR2 sequences are SGHTA and FQGNSA. The CDR3 has 15 amino acids. V was trimmed by 5 bases and J by 3 bases, leaving 13 bases between them. CDR3 coding DNA: TGTGCCAGCAGCCAGATGTGGGGGGCTAATGAAAAACTGTTTTTT. It encodes CASSQMWGANEKLFF. Combining the CDR3 with reference TRBV7-2 and TRBJ1-4 gives the whole variable domain GAGVSQSPSNKVTEKGKDVELRCDPISGHTALYWYRQSLGQGLEFLIYFQGNSAPDKSGLPSDRFSAERTGGSVSTLTIQRTQQEDSAVYLCASSQMWGANEKLFFGSGTQLSVL.

The chain links TRBV28 to TRBJ2-1; TRBD1 matches at 9 bases. This CDR3 spans 15 amino acids. The J segment lost 4 bases and the V segment lost 2 bases, leaving 3 bases of the junction unmatched. The germline gives CDR1 MDHEN, CDR2 SYDVKM. CDR3: CASSLSGQGYNEQFF. As DNA, the CDR3 is TGTGCCAGCAGTTTAAGCGGACAGGGGTACAATGAGCAGTTCTTC.

This clonotype was observed a handful of times. V is TRBV4-1 and J is TRBJ1-2; D is possibly TRBD1 (6 bases). CDR1 is MGHRA and CDR2 is YSYEKL in the germline V gene. This CDR3 has 13 residues. The V and J ends lost 2 bases and 7 bases respectively, with 11 bases between them. The CDR3: CASSQPTQGGYTF. The CDR3 DNA follows: TGCGCCAGCAGCCAACCGACACAGGGTGGCTACACCTTC.

This clonotype was seen a few times. This chain links TRBV7-8 with TRBJ2-3; no firm D call. CDR3 size: 15 residues. Per the germline V gene, CDR1 is SGHVS and CDR2 is FQNEAQ. V was clipped by 6 bases and J by 2 bases, with 15 bases between them. CDR3 nucleotide sequence: TGTGCCAGCAGGGCCAACCAGCGCCCCACAGATACGCAGTATTTT. As protein: CASRANQRPTDTQYF.